A selection of T cell receptor beta chains follows, all from one sample in a study of control samples from healthy donors and cancer patients. The data were produced by immunoSEQ multiplex PCR, yet TCRdb's version contains in-frame clones alone and is incomplete. There are about 220,000 clones in the sample; roughly 94% occur only once, and over 1.2% lies in the top ten. Sequenced input: blood. The receptors shown here come from a man over 45 in good health. CDR3s leave out the opening cysteine and the closing phenylalanine or tryptophan.

J gene | V gene | CDR3 protein
TRBJ2-1 | TRBV11-3 | ASSLDGGGDEQF
TRBJ1-6 | TRBV7-2 | ASSWAQDSPLH
TRBJ2-7 | TRBV29-1 | SVHSGIGYEQY
TRBJ2-1 | TRBV18 | ASSPQDEQF
TRBJ2-6 | TRBV6-6 | ASTDDGSGANVLT
TRBJ1-6 | TRBV3-1/TRBV3-2 | ASRPAGTENSPLH
TRBJ2-1 | TRBV24-1 | ATSDFGGTDEQF
TRBJ2-2 | TRBV4-1 | ASRLAGHTGELF
TRBJ1-2 | TRBV5-6 | ASSTPHLNYGYT
TRBJ2-5 | TRBV10-3 | AISGSGGGETQY
TRBJ1-3 | TRBV7-2 | ASSFQFSGNTIY
TRBJ2-1 | TRBV7-8 | ASSLALAGEQF
TRBJ2-1 | TRBV29-1 | SVEGGGRGSYNEQF
TRBJ1-1 | TRBV5-1 | ASSLVPGQGAGTEAF
TRBJ1-6 | TRBV5-1 | ASSAGTPNSPLH
TRBJ1-2 | TRBV11-2 | ASSPLGTGPYGYT
TRBJ1-1 | TRBV12-5 | ASGLGSGGRNTEAF
TRBJ2-2 | TRBV7-2 | ASSLGGFNTGELF
TRBJ1-2 | TRBV28 | ASSSLMGAGGYGYT
TRBJ1-4 | TRBV5-1 | ASSPVELF
TRBJ1-5 | TRBV12-3/TRBV12-4 | ASNNRAGQPQH
TRBJ1-1 | TRBV12-3/TRBV12-4 | ASRPGNTEAF
TRBJ1-5 | TRBV7-8 | ASSPESSNQPQH
TRBJ1-2 | TRBV9 | ASSASFTGSKGYT
TRBJ1-5 | TRBV5-6 | ASSASLDGSSNQPQH
TRBJ1-1 | TRBV7-6 | ASSSVAVHLNTEAF
TRBJ1-5 | TRBV20-1 | SASSRTASNQPQH
TRBJ1-1 | TRBV5-1 | ASSALAGGNTEAF
TRBJ1-5 | TRBV29-1 | SPRQGGFGQPQH
TRBJ2-7 | TRBV5-1 | ASSLGGQGPYEQY
TRBJ1-5 | TRBV18 | ASSEGVGNQPQH